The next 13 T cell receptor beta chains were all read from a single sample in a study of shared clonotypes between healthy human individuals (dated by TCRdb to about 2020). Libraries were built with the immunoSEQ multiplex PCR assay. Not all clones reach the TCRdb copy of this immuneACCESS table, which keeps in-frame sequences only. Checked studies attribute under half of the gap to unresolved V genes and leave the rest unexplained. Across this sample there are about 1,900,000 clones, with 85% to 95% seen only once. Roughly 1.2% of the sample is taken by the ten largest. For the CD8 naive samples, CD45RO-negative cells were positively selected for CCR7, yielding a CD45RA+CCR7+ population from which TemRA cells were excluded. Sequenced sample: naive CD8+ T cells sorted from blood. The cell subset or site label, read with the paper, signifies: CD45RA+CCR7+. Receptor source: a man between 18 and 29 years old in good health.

CDR3 bases: TGTGCCAGCAGCAAATCCGGGACTTCGATATACAATGAGCAGTTCTTC. Translating it yields CASSKSGTSIYNEQFF. The rearrangement uses TRBV9 and TRBJ2-1; D is possibly TRBD2 (6 bases). Deletions cut 4 bases from V and 4 bases from J, with 18 bases between. The germline V gene has CDR1 SGDLS and CDR2 YYNGEE. The CDR3 is 16 amino acids. Together with reference TRBV9 and TRBJ2-1, the CDR3 gives the full variable domain: DSGVTQTPKHLITATGQRVTLRCSPRSGDLSVYWYQQSLDQGLQFLIQYYNGEERAKGNILERFSAQQFPDLHSELNLSSLELGDSALYFCASSKSGTSIYNEQFFGPGTRLTVL.

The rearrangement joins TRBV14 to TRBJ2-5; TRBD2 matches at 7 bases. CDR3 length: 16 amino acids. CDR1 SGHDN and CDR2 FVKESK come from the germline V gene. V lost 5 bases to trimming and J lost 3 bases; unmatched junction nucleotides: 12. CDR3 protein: CASSSWEGRSKETQYF. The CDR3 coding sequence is TGTGCCAGCAGCTCCTGGGAGGGGAGGAGTAAAGAGACCCAGTACTTC.

The CDR3 loop reads CASRGGPNPPLGTQYF. CDR3 nucleotide sequence: TGCGCCAGCAGAGGGGGGCCAAATCCTCCTTTAGGGACCCAGTACTTC. The chain couples TRBV10-1 to TRBJ2-5, with D perhaps being TRBD1 or TRBD2 (6 bases each). The CDR3 extends over 16 amino acids. The V gene's germline CDR1 is WNHNN and CDR2 SYGVQD (reference sequence). Trimming took 6 bases from V and 7 from J, leaving 24 bases between them.

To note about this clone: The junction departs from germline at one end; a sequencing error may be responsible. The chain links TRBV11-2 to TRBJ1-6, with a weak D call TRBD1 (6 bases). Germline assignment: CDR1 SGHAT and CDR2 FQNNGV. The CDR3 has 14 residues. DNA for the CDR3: TGTGCCAGCAGTTTAGGGGGACGGGGCTCACCCCTCCACTTT. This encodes CASSLGGRGSPLHF.

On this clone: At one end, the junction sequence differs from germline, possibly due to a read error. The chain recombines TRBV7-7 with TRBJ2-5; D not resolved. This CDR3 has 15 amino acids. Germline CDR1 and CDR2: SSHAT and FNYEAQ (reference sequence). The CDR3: CASSPREGVGETQYF. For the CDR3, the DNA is TGTGCTAGCAGCCCCCGAGAAGGAGTCGGGGAGACCCAGTACTTC. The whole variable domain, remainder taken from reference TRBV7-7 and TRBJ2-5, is GAGVSQSPRYKVTKRGQDVTLRCDPISSHATLYWYQQALGQGPEFLTYFNYEAQPDKSGLPSDRFSAERPEGSISTLTIQRTEQRDSAMYRCASSPREGVGETQYFGPGTRLLVL.

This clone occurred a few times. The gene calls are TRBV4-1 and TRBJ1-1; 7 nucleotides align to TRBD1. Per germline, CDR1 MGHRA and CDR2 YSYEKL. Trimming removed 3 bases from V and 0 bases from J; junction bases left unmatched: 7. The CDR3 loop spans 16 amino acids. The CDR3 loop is CASSHRGTEMNTEAFF. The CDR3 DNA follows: TGCGCCAGCAGCCATCGCGGGACAGAAATGAACACTGAAGCTTTCTTT.

CDR3 DNA sequence: TGTGCCAGCTCCGCCGGGACAGGGGGCGAAGCCAAAAACATTCAGTACTTC. This sequence encodes CASSAGTGGEAKNIQYF. The chain links TRBV18 to TRBJ2-4, with 12 bases lining up with TRBD1. Germline lookup yields CDR1 KGHSH and CDR2 LQKENI. CDR3 size: 17 residues. With 6 bases clipped from V and 0 bases from J, the junction kept 6 bases outside the gene matches.

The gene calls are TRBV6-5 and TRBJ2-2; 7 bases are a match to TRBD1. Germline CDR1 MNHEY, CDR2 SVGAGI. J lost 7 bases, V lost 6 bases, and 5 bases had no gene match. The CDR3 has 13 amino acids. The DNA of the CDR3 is TGTGCCAGCAGACCGGGACAGAACGGGGAGCTGTTTTTT. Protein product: CASRPGQNGELFF.

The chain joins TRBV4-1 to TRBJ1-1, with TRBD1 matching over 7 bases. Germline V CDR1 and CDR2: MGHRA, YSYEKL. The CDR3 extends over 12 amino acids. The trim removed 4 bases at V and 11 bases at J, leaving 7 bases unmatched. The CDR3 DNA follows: TGCGCCAGCAGCCTCCACGGGACAGCCGCTTTCTTT. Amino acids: CASSLHGTAAFF.

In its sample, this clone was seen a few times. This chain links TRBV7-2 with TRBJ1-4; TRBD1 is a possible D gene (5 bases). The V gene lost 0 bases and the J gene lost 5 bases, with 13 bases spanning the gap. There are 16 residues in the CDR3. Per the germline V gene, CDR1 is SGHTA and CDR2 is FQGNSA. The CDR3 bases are TGTGCCAGCAGCTTAGCGCTCGGGGCAGAAAATGAAAAACTGTTTTTT. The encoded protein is CASSLALGAENEKLFF.

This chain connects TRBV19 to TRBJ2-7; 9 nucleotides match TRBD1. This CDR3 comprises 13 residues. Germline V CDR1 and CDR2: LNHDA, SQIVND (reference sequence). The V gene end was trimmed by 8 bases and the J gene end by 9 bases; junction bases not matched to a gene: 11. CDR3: CASVPGQGSPQYF. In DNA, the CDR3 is TGTGCCAGTGTCCCGGGACAGGGTTCTCCGCAGTACTTC. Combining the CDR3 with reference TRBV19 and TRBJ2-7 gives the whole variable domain DGGITQSPKYLFRKEGQNVTLSCEQNLNHDAMYWYRQDPGQGLRLIYYSQIVNDFQKGDIAEGYSVSREKKESFPLTVTSAQKNPTAFYLCASVPGQGSPQYFGPGTRLTVT.

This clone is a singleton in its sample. The CDR3 DNA reads as TGTGCCAGCAGCCAAGGGCAGGGGAACACTGAAGCTTTCTTT. It translates to CASSQGQGNTEAFF. V is TRBV7-9 and J is TRBJ1-1; D is perhaps TRBD1 (5 bases). This CDR3 is built from 14 residues. Germline CDR1 SEHNR, CDR2 FQNEAQ (reference sequence). V lost 5 bases, J lost 1 base, and 11 bases lay in between.

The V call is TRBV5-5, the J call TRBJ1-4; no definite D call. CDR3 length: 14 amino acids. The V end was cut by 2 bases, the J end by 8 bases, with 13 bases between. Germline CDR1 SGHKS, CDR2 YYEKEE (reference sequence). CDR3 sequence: CASSLGGKNEKLFF. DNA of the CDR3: TGTGCCAGCAGCTTAGGAGGAAAGAACGAAAAACTGTTTTTT.